This TCR beta chain was retrieved from a study of cytomegalovirus exposure and HLA in healthy donors. The CDR3 contains 12 residues. Looked up from germline, CDR1 is GTSNPN and CDR2 is SVGIG (reference sequence). The V end was cut by 7 bases, the J end by 1 base, with 10 bases between. Study outcomes and limitations: In a later analysis, at a false discovery rate of 0.05, 15,000 to 20,000 TCR beta sequences were associated with HLA alleles. Exclusion as indistinguishable affected some V segments, including TRBV6-2 and TRBV6-3.

PCR employed 60 Vbeta and 13 Jbeta primers. Libraries were prepared by immunoSEQ multiplex PCR; TCRdb keeps only in-frame clonotypes and omits some of them. The data hold about 110,000 clones, with around 76% observed a single time. For this clone: The antigen remains undetermined.

Sequencing input: PBMCs. V and J are TRBV30 and TRBJ1-1, with D perhaps TRBD1 (6 bases). This TCR was recovered from a man aged 25-45 years in good health and CMV-seropositive. This CDR3 reads CASSRGNTEAFF. In nucleotides, the CDR3 is TGTGCCTCGAGCAGGGGGAACACTGAAGCTTTCTTT.